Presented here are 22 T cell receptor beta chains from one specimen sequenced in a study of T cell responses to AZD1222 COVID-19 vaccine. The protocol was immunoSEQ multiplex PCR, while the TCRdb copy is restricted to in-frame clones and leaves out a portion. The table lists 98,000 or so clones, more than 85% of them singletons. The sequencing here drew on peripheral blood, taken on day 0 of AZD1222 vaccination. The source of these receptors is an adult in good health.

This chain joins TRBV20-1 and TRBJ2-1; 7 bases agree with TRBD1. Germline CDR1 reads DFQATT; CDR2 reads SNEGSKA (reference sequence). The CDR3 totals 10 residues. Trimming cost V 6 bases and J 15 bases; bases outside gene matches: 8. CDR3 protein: CSAAGTDPFF. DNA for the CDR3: TGCAGTGCGGCTGGGACAGATCCGTTCTTC.

The CDR3 nucleotides read TGTGCCAGCAGTCCCGGGCCCCTGGGGGGGCAGACAGATACGCAGTATTTT. Protein product: CASSPGPLGGQTDTQYF. The chain is built from TRBV2 and TRBJ2-3, with D maybe TRBD2 (7 bases). The germline V gene encodes CDR1 SNHLY and CDR2 FYNNEI. Trimming left V 5 bases short and J 3 bases short, with 21 bases between. The CDR3 is 17 amino acids.

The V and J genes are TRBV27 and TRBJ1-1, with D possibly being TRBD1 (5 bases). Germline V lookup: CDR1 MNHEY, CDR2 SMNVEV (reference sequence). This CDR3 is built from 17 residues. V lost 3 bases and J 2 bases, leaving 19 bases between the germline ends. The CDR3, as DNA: TGTGCCAGCAGTTTCCGACAGACCCCCCTTCGAAACACTGAAGCTTTCTTT. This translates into CASSFRQTPLRNTEAFF.

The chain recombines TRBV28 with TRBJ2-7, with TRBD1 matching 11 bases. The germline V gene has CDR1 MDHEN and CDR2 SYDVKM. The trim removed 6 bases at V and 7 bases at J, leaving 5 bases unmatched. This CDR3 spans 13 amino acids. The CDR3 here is CASRLGTGGEQYF. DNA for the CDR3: TGTGCCAGCAGGCTGGGGACAGGGGGAGAGCAGTACTTC.

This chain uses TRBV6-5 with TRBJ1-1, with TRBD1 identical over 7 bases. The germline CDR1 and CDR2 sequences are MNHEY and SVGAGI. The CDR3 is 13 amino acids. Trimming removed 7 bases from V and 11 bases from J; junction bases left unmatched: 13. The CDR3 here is CASTEQGTYVAFF. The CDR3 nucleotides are TGTGCCAGCACCGAACAGGGGACCTATGTTGCTTTCTTT.

This CDR3 is CASSSDRKETQYF. CDR3 bases: TGTGCCAGCAGCTCGGACAGGAAAGAGACCCAGTACTTC. The chain has TRBV5-4 and TRBJ2-5; 7 bases fit TRBD1. The CDR3 loop spans 13 amino acids. Per the germline V gene, CDR1 is SGHNT and CDR2 is YYREEE (reference sequence). V dropped 3 bases and J dropped 3; count of bases not matched to a gene: 2.

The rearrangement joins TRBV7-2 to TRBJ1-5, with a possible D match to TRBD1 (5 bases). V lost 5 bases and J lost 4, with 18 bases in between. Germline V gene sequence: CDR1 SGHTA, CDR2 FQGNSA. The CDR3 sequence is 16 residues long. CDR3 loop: CASSNVGRGGNQPQHF. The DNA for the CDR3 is TGTGCCAGCAGCAACGTCGGGAGGGGTGGGAATCAGCCCCAGCATTTT.

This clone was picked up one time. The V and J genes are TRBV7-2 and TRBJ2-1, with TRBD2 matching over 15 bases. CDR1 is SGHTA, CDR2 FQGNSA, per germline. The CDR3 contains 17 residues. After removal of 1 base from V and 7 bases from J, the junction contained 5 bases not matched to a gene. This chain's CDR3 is CASSLEGLAGGKNEQFF. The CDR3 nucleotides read TGTGCCAGCAGCTTAGAGGGACTAGCGGGAGGTAAGAATGAGCAGTTCTTC.

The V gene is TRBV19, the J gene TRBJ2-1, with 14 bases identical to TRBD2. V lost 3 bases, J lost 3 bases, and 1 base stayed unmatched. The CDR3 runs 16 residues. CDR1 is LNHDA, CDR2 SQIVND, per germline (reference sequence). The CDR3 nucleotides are TGTGCCAGTAGTATGGGACTAGCGGGAGTCTACAATGAGCAGTTCTTC. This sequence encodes CASSMGLAGVYNEQFF.

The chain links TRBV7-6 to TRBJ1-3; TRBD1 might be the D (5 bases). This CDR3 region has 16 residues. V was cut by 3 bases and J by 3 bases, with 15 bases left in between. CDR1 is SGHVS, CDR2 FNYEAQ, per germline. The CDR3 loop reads CASSLGGDGFGNTIYF. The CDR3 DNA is TGTGCCAGCAGCTTGGGGGGGGACGGTTTTGGAAACACCATATATTTT.

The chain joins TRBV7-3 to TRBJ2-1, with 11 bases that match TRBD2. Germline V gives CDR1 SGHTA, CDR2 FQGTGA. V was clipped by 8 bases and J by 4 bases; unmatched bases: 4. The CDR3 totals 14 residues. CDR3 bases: TGTGCCAGCTCAACTAGCGGGAGTTACAATGAGCAGTTCTTC. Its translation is CASSTSGSYNEQFF.

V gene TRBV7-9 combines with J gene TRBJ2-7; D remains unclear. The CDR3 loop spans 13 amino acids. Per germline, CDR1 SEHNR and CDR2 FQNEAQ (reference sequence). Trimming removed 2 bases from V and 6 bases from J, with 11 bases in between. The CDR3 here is CASSLNGRSEQYF. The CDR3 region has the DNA TGTGCCAGCAGCTTAAACGGCAGAAGCGAGCAGTACTTC.

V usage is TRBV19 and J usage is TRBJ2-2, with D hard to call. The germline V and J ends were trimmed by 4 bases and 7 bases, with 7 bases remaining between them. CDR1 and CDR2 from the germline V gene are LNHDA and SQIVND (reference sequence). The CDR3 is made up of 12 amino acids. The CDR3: CASSSQNGELFF. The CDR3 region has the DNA TGTGCCAGTAGTAGCCAAAACGGGGAGCTGTTTTTT.

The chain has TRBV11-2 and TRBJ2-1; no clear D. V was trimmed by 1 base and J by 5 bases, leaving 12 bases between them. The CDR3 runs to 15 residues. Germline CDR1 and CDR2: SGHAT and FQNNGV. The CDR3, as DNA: TGTGCCAGCAGCTTAGTCTTGGGGATGGACAATGAGCAGTTCTTC. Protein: CASSLVLGMDNEQFF.

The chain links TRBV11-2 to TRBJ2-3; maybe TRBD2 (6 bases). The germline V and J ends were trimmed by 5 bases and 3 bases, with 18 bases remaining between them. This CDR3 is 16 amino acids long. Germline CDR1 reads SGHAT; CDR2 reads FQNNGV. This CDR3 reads CASSPLRGSGTDTQYF. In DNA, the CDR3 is TGTGCCAGCAGCCCCCTTCGGGGGAGTGGAACAGATACGCAGTATTTT.

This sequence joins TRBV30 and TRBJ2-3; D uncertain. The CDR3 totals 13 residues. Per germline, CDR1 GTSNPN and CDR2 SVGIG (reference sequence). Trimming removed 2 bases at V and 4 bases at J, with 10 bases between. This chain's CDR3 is CAWSTDSADTQYF. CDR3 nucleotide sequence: TGTGCCTGGAGTACCGATAGTGCAGATACGCAGTATTTT.

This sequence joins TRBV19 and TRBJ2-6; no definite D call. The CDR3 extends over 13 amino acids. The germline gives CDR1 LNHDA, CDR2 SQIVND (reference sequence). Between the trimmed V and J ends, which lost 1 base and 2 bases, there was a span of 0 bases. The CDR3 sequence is CASSIAGANVLTF. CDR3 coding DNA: TGTGCCAGTAGTATAGCTGGGGCCAACGTCCTGACTTTC.

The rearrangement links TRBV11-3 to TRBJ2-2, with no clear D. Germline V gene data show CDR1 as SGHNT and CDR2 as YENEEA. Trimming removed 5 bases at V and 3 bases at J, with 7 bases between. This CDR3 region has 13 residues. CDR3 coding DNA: TGTGCCAGCAGCCCTACTGACACCGGGGAGCTGTTTTTT. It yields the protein CASSPTDTGELFF.

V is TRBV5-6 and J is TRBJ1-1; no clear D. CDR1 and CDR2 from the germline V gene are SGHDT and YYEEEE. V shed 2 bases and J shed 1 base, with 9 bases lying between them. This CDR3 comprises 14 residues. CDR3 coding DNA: TGTGCCAGCAGCTTAGGGCGAACGAACACTGAAGCTTTCTTT. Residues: CASSLGRTNTEAFF.

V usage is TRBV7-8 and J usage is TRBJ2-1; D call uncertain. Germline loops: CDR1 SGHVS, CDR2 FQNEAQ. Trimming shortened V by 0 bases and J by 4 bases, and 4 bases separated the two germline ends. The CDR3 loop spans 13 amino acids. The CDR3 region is CASSLARYNEQFF. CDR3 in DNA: TGTGCCAGCAGCTTAGCGCGGTACAATGAGCAGTTCTTC. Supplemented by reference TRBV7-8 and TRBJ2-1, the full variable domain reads GAGVSQSPRYKVAKRGQDVALRCDPISGHVSLFWYQQALGQGPEFLTYFQNEAQLDKSGLPSDRFFAERPEGSVSTLKIQRTQQEDSAVYLCASSLARYNEQFFGPGTRLTVL.

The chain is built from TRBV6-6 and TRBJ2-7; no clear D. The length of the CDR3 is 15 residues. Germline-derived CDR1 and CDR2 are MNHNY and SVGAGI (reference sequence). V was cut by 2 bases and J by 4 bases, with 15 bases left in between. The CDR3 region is CASSYKATQPYEQYF. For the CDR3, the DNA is TGTGCCAGCAGTTACAAAGCGACTCAACCTTACGAGCAGTACTTC.

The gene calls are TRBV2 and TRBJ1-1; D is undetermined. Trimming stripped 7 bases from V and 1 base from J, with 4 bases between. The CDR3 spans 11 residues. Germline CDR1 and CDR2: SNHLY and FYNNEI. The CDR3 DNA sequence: TGTGCCAGCAAGGGGAACACTGAAGCTTTCTTT. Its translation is CASKGNTEAFF. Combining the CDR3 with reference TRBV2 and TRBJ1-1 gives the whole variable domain EPEVTQTPSHQVTQMGQEVILRCVPISNHLYFYWYRQILGQKVEFLVSFYNNEISEKSEIFDDQFSVERPDGSNFTLKIRSTKLEDSAMYFCASKGNTEAFFGQGTRLTVV.